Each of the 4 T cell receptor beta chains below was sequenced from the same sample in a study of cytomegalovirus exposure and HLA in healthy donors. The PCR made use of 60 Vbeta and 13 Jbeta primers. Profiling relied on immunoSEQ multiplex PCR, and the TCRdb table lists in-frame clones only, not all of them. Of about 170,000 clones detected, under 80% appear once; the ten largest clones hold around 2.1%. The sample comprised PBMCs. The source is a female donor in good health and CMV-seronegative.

The CDR3 region has the DNA TGCGCCAGCAGCTTCAATCCACAGGGTGGGGCTGAAGCTTTCTTT. Residues: CASSFNPQGGAEAFF. V is TRBV5-1 and J is TRBJ1-1, with D perhaps TRBD1 (6 bases). The germline V gene has CDR1 SGHRS and CDR2 YFSETQ. CDR3 length equals 15 residues. Between the trimmed V and J ends, which lost 2 bases and 6 bases, there was a span of 17 bases. Looking up the rest from reference TRBV5-1 and TRBJ1-1 gives the full variable domain: KAGVTQTPRYLIKTRGQQVTLSCSPISGHRSVSWYQQTPGQGLQFLFEYFSETQRNKGNFPGRFSGRQFSNSRSEMNVSTLELGDSALYLCASSFNPQGGAEAFFGQGTRLTVV.

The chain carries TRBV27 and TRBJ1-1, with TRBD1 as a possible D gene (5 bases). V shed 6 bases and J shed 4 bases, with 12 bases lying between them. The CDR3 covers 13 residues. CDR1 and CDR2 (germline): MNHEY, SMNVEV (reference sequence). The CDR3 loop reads CASSSRQLTEAFF. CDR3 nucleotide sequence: TGTGCCAGCAGCTCCAGACAGCTCACTGAAGCTTTCTTT.

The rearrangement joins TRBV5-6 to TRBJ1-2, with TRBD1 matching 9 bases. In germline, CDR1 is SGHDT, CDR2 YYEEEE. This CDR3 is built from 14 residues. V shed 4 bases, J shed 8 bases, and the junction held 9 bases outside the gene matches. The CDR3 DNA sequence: TGTGCCAGCAGCGGAAGGGGACAGGGAGTAGGCTACACCTTC. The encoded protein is CASSGRGQGVGYTF.

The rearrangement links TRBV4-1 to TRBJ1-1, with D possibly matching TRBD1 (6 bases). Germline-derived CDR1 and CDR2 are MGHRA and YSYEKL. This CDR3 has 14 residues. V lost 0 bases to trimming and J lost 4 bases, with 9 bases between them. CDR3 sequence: CASSQDKGGTEAFF. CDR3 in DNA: TGCGCCAGCAGCCAAGATAAAGGGGGCACTGAAGCTTTCTTT.